The clone carrying this T cell receptor (beta chain) has only a few counts. Its antigen remains unknown. This CDR3 is built from 14 residues. V was shortened by 4 bases and J by 2 bases, with 12 bases between the two germline ends. Germline CDR1 and CDR2: SGHRS and YFSETQ. This specimen comes from a study of cytomegalovirus exposure and HLA in healthy donors. General study points: Analyzed later, association rates of TCRs varied across HLA loci, with DRB1 most and HLA-C fewest. Analyses of presence and absence presupposed an approximately uniform sequencing depth across donors. Specificity of a few CMV-associated chains for CMV antigens was verified in vitro. There were some 150 TCR beta chains listed as cytomegalovirus-associated.

The PCR ran on 60 Vbeta and 13 Jbeta primers. The protocol was immunoSEQ multiplex PCR, while the TCRdb copy is restricted to in-frame clones and leaves out a portion. Seen here are around 150,000 clones, about 75% observed once, and the top ten hold roughly 7.3%. This TCR derives from a male donor in good health and CMV-seropositive. The specimen sequenced was PBMCs. The chain has TRBV5-1 and TRBJ1-1; a possible D gene is TRBD1 (6 bases). CDR3 bases: TGCGCCAGCAGCCAGGGGACGGCTAACACTGAAGCTTTCTTT. This encodes CASSQGTANTEAFF.